Listed below are T cell receptor beta chains from one sample, sequenced in a study of T cell repertoires in cytomegalovirus infection. TCRdb reprocessed the reads via MiXCR and lists one record per CDR3 protein. The data contain about 700,000 distinct CDR3 sequences, about 30% of them singletons. Their antigens remain unidentified. The specimen comprised cultured PBMCs, sampled from culture after CMV antigen stimulation. The origin of the receptors is a human donor in good health (CMV status not recorded). Some clones in this sample may be carry-over from other donors' samples. Each CDR3 is given with its conserved first and last residue. The order of the fields is J gene, clone size, D gene, V gene, CDR3 DNA, CDR3 protein. D genes are given only for firm matches. The size of a clone is reported for some rows only, either as once, few or many, or as a class for expanded clones.

J: TRBJ1-6; size: -; D: TRBD1; V: TRBV2; DNA: TGTGCCAGCAGCAATCCCTCCGGGACAGGGAATTCACCCCTCCACTTT; CDR3: CASSNPSGTGNSPLHF
J: TRBJ1-2; size: -; D: -; V: TRBV6-6; DNA: TGTGCCAGCAGTTACTCGGGCCCTCCCGGAGGCTATGGCTACACCTTC; CDR3: CASSYSGPPGGYGYTF
J: TRBJ1-3; size: many; D: -; V: TRBV7-8; DNA: TGTGCCAGCAGCTTAGGGAGGACGGGCCGCTCTGGAAACACCATATATTTT; CDR3: CASSLGRTGRSGNTIYF
J: TRBJ2-1; size: -; D: -; V: TRBV5-1; DNA: TGCGCCAGCAGCTTAGGGTGGGGGGATTACAATGAGCAGTTCTTC; CDR3: CASSLGWGDYNEQFF
J: TRBJ2-1; size: many; D: TRBD2; V: TRBV7-8; DNA: TGTGCCAGCAGCTTGGGGATTCGAGCGGGGGGGCGGTACAATGAGCAGTTCTTC; CDR3: CASSLGIRAGGRYNEQFF
J: TRBJ2-2; size: -; D: -; V: TRBV5-6; DNA: TGTGCCAGCAGCCCTCAGATCTACGGGGAGCTGTTTTTT; CDR3: CASSPQIYGELFF
J: TRBJ2-1; size: few; D: -; V: TRBV7-6; DNA: TGTGCCAGCAGCTTTTCAACCCACAATGAGCAGTTCTTC; CDR3: CASSFSTHNEQFF
J: TRBJ2-3; size: few; D: TRBD2; V: TRBV27; DNA: TGTGCCAGCAGTTCCAGACTTGGGCGGGAGTCGAATACGCAGTATTTT; CDR3: CASSSRLGRESNTQYF
J: TRBJ2-7; size: many; D: TRBD1; V: TRBV7-2; DNA: TGTGCCAGCAGCTCGTGGGGACAGGGGGCATGGGAGCAGTACTTC; CDR3: CASSSWGQGAWEQYF
J: TRBJ1-3; size: -; D: -; V: TRBV12-3/TRBV12-4; DNA: TGTGCCAGCACCCAGGGTTTATATGGAAACACCATATATTTT; CDR3: CASTQGLYGNTIYF
J: TRBJ2-7; size: -; D: TRBD1; V: TRBV28; DNA: TGTGCCAGCAGTTTATCCTTCAGGGACAGGGAGCAGTACTTC; CDR3: CASSLSFRDREQYF
J: TRBJ1-5; size: -; D: TRBD1; V: TRBV19; DNA: TGTGCCAGTAGACAGGGGACCTATAGCAATCAGCCCCAGCATTTT; CDR3: CASRQGTYSNQPQHF
J: TRBJ2-3; size: -; D: -; V: TRBV19; DNA: TGTGCCAGTAGTTTCCAAGGGACGAATACGCAGTATTTT; CDR3: CASSFQGTNTQYF
J: TRBJ2-7; size: many; D: -; V: TRBV7-9; DNA: TGTGCCAGCAGCTCCGTGCGAGGCGGGGAGAGTGACGAGCAGTACTTC; CDR3: CASSSVRGGESDEQYF
J: TRBJ2-7; size: -; D: -; V: TRBV19; DNA: TGTGCCAGTAGTATAGGCGCCAGCCCCTACGAGCAGTACTTC; CDR3: CASSIGASPYEQYF
J: TRBJ1-2; size: -; D: TRBD1; V: TRBV19; DNA: TGTGCCACGAGACAGGGGGTCGAAGCTAACTATGGCTACACCTTC; CDR3: CATRQGVEANYGYTF
J: TRBJ1-3; size: -; D: -; V: TRBV28; DNA: TGTGCCAGCAGTCTACCCCGAAGTACTGGAAACACCATATATTTT; CDR3: CASSLPRSTGNTIYF
J: TRBJ2-1; size: many; D: TRBD2; V: TRBV7-8; DNA: TGTGCCAGCAGCCAGAAAGCGGGGGGGCCCTATGAGCAGTTCTTC; CDR3: CASSQKAGGPYEQFF
J: TRBJ2-1; size: -; D: TRBD2; V: TRBV29-1; DNA: TGCAGCGTTACCGGGACTAGCGGGGGAAATGAGCAGTTCTTC; CDR3: CSVTGTSGGNEQFF
J: TRBJ2-1; size: few; D: TRBD2; V: TRBV7-2; DNA: TGTGCCAGCAGCCCCCGTAGCGGGATTCCATCCTACAATGAGCAGTTCTTC; CDR3: CASSPRSGIPSYNEQFF
J: TRBJ2-7; size: -; D: -; V: TRBV5-1; DNA: TGCGCCAGCAGCTTGGGAGGGTCCCAAGGGGTCGAGCAGTACTTC; CDR3: CASSLGGSQGVEQYF
J: TRBJ1-4; size: few; D: TRBD1; V: TRBV11-2; DNA: TGTGCCAGCAGCTTGGGAACAGGGGGTAATGAAAAACTGTTTTTT; CDR3: CASSLGTGGNEKLFF
J: TRBJ2-1; size: many; D: -; V: TRBV7-2; DNA: TGTGCCAGCAGCTTAGTCCGCAGGGGCAATGAGCAGTTCTTC; CDR3: CASSLVRRGNEQFF
J: TRBJ2-6; size: many; D: TRBD2; V: TRBV7-2; DNA: TGTGCCAGCAGCTTCCAGTCCTCCGGGACTAGCGGGAGAGGCTCTGGGGCCAACGTCCTGACTTTC; CDR3: CASSFQSSGTSGRGSGANVLTF
J: TRBJ2-5; size: many; D: TRBD1; V: TRBV7-2; DNA: TGTGCCAGCAGCTTAGATGGACAGGGGGTAAAGACCCAGTACTTC; CDR3: CASSLDGQGVKTQYF
J: TRBJ2-7; size: many; D: TRBD1; V: TRBV7-2; DNA: TGTGCCAGCAGCGCCCGACAGGGCTCCTACGAGCAGTACTTC; CDR3: CASSARQGSYEQYF
J: TRBJ2-5; size: once; D: -; V: TRBV27; DNA: TGTGCCAGCAGTTTGTCGGGACCGATCCAAGAGACCCAGTACTTC; CDR3: CASSLSGPIQETQYF